This T cell receptor (beta chain) was sequenced for a study of blood T cells in healthy people across ages. Study-wide results and limits: It was held that diversity estimates obtained from one million T cells represented underestimates.

CDR3 length: 12 residues. CDR1 and CDR2 (germline): MNHNS, SASEGT. V shed 8 bases and J 8 bases; nucleotides not matched to a gene: 8. The use of a sample-barcoded 5' primer and a J-beta primer mix characterized a second PCR of about 7 to 12 cycles. TCRdb called the 5' RACE reads again in MiXCR, with one record for every CDR3 protein. In the table there are hundreds of thousands of distinct CDR3 sequences, 58% of which are singletons. This clonotype was seen only a few times. What it binds is unknown. The sequence derives from a man aged 25-45 years in good health. Sequenced material: blood. The chain employs TRBV6-1 and TRBJ1-2, with 7 bases lining up with TRBD1. The CDR3 region is CASVWDRLGYTF. The CDR3 coding sequence is TGTGCCAGCGTTTGGGACAGATTGGGCTACACCTTC.